What follows describes a single T cell receptor (beta chain). This CDR3 contains 15 residues. Germline V gene data show CDR1 as SQVTM and CDR2 as ANQGSEA. Trimming stripped 6 bases from V and 0 bases from J, with 14 bases between. This sample was included in a study of T cells in Graves' hyperthyroidism and ophthalmopathy. RNA transcripts yielded amplified TCR beta CDR3 regions. HTBI primers were used for first-round RT-PCR of the TCR CDR3. TCRdb processed the multiplex PCR reads anew with MiXCR; each CDR3 protein has one entry. The table records over 700,000 distinct CDR3 sequences, under 20% of them present only once.

The clonotype was recovered from a woman aged 45-60 years with Graves' hyperthyroidism that later progressed to Graves' ophthalmopathy. The V gene is TRBV29-1, the J gene TRBJ2-2; perhaps TRBD1 as D (5 bases). Sequencing used blood. CDR3 sequence reads: CSVAGQPANTGELFF. CDR3 nucleotide sequence: TGCAGCGTGGCCGGACAACCCGCGAACACCGGGGAGCTGTTTTTT.